The clone carrying this T cell receptor (beta chain) was observed at least ten times. The antigen is unknown. All donors were healthy Caucasians. Trimming took off 8 bases at V and 4 bases at J, with 12 bases between the two ends. This CDR3 comprises 12 residues. The record originates from a study of identical twins. Findings of the study overall: Low generation-probability sequences were in excess among twin-shared out-of-frame alpha sequences.

Each CDR3 protein gets one entry after TCRdb re-called the 5' RACE reads with MiXCR. The data show around 690,000 distinct CDR3 sequences, with around 20% seen just once and 4.3% held by the top ten. This sample also appeared in a second study, on T cells expressing NK-cell markers. That investigation notes: Serological testing identified most of the eight sequenced donors as HCMV-seropositive and one as seronegative. Within several experiments, an anti-gamma-delta TCR antibody kept the sorting limited to alpha-beta TCR T cells.

Sequences were obtained from PBMCs. This chain connects TRBV12-3 or TRBV12-4 to TRBJ2-7; a weak D match, TRBD2 (5 bases). This receptor was identified in a woman under 30 in good health. CDR3 nucleotide sequence: TGTGCCAGCTCAACCGGAGGTTACGAGCAGTACTTC. The encoded protein is CASSTGGYEQYF.